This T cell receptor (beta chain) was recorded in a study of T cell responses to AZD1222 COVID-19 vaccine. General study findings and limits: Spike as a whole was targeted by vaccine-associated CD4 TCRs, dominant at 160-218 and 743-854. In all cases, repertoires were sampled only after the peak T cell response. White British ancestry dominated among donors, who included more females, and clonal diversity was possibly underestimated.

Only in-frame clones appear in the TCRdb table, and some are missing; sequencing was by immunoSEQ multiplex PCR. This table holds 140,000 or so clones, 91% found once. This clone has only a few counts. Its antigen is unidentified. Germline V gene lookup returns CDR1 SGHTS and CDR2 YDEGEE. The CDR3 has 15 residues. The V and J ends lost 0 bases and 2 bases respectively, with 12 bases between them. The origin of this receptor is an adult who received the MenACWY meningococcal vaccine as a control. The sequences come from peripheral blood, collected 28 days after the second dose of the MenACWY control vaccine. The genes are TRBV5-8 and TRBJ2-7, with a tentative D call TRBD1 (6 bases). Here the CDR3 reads CASSLGRGTTYEQYF. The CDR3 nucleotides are TGTGCCAGCAGCTTGGGCAGGGGCACGACCTACGAGCAGTACTTC.